The source of this T cell receptor beta chain is a study of T cell repertoires in cytomegalovirus infection. Points from the study as a whole: CMV carriers having the relevant HLA were flagged by cumulative public TCR beta family frequency.

TCRdb re-analysed the reads in MiXCR, keeping a single row per CDR3 protein. The profile covers a few hundred thousand distinct CDR3 sequences, with about 35% appearing a single time and approximately 13% taken by the ten largest. As for this clonotype: Its antigen is unknown.

The V gene lost 6 bases and the J gene lost 4 bases, with 36 bases spanning the gap. CDR3 length: 21 residues. Germline CDR1 is MNHEY and CDR2 is SVGEGT. The sequence was obtained from a human donor in good health (CMV status not recorded). Some clones in this sample may be carry-over from other donors' samples. Here the sequenced sample was cultured PBMCs, taken from culture after CMV antigen stimulation. V is TRBV6-2 or TRBV6-3 and J is TRBJ1-2; D is ambiguous. This CDR3 is CASRELGSSIPGIPHLYGYTF. In DNA form, the CDR3 reads TGTGCCAGCAGGGAACTGGGTTCTTCGATCCCCGGAATTCCTCACCTCTATGGCTACACCTTC.